This T cell receptor beta chain was observed in a study of T cells in Graves' hyperthyroidism and ophthalmopathy. There are many counts of this clonotype. TCR beta CDR3 regions were amplified from RNA transcripts. HTBI primers were the set used in a first-round RT-PCR of the TCR CDR3. Using its own MiXCR run on the multiplex PCR reads, TCRdb lists one record per CDR3 protein. The sample lists roughly 330,000 distinct CDR3 sequences, 15% to 20% occurring once. Losses at the gene ends were 2 bases for V and 1 base for J; bases not matched to a gene: 4. This CDR3 contains 15 residues. Germline loops: CDR1 SGHKS, CDR2 YYEKEE (reference sequence).

The receptor was derived from a young man with Graves' hyperthyroidism. Sequenced input: blood. The genes are TRBV5-5 and TRBJ2-3; 7 nucleotides line up with TRBD1. CDR3 DNA: TGTGCCAGCAGCTTAAGGGACAGCCGCACAGATACGCAGTATTTT. Its protein product is CASSLRDSRTDTQYF.